The rows below give T cell receptor beta chains drawn from one sample of a study of cytomegalovirus exposure and HLA in healthy donors. The table came from immunoSEQ multiplex PCR; TCRdb's copy has only in-frame clones and leaves some out. The table includes under 110,000 clones, approximately 80% detected once. Sequencing was done on a sample of PBMCs. These receptor sequences come from a man aged 55 to 69 in good health and CMV-seronegative. CDR3s include the opening cysteine and the closing phenylalanine or tryptophan. D genes are given only for firm matches. Clone size is shown for a subset of rows, as once, few, many or a class of expanded clone.

NA	TRBD1	TRBJ1-5	TRBV15	18	TGTGCCACCAGCAGAGGGACAGGGGGCGATCCGGGCAATCAGCCCCAGCATTTT	CATSRGTGGDPGNQPQHF
NA	NA	TRBJ2-5	TRBV6-1	13	TGTGCCAGCAGGCGGGGAATGTGGGAGACCCAGTACTTC	CASRRGMWETQYF
NA	NA	TRBJ1-2	TRBV5-1	15	TGCGCCAGCAGCCTGAGCCAGGGGCAAAACTATGGCTACACCTTC	CASSLSQGQNYGYTF
NA	TRBD1	TRBJ2-2	TRBV5-4	16	TGTGCCAGCAGCTCCAAGACAGGGGGCAGCACCGGGGAGCTGTTTTTT	CASSSKTGGSTGELFF
NA	TRBD1	TRBJ2-1	TRBV19	14	TGTGCCAGTAGTATAGGACAGGGATTGGATGAGCAGTTCTTC	CASSIGQGLDEQFF
NA	NA	TRBJ2-1	TRBV30	12	TGTGCCTGGAGTGGACAGTCCAATGAGCAGTTCTTC	CAWSGQSNEQFF
NA	NA	TRBJ2-2	TRBV11-2	15	TGTGCCAGCAGCCCCTGGACATACCGGTTGGGGGAGCTGTTTTTT	CASSPWTYRLGELFF
NA	NA	TRBJ2-5	TRBV5-1	18	TGCGCCAGCAGCCCGGCCCTATTCCAAAACATAGGAGGAGAGACCCAGTACTTC	CASSPALFQNIGGETQYF
NA	NA	TRBJ1-6	TRBV4-2	15	TGTGCCAGCAGCCCACCGGGCAGGGAAAATTCACCCCTCCACTTT	CASSPPGRENSPLHF
few	TRBD1	TRBJ1-5	TRBV4-1	15	TGCGCCAGCAGCCGGGACAGGGATCTTGATCAGCCCCAGCATTTT	CASSRDRDLDQPQHF
few	NA	TRBJ2-1	TRBV5-1	15	TGCGCCAGCAGCTTGGCTGGCGGGATCTACAATGAGCAGTTCTTC	CASSLAGGIYNEQFF
NA	NA	TRBJ2-7	TRBV30	12	TGTGCCTGGAGTCCACAGCCATACGAGCAGTACTTC	CAWSPQPYEQYF
NA	NA	TRBJ2-1	TRBV4-2	16	TGTGCCAGCAGCCAAGATCTCGGACTAACTACGAGTGAGCAGTTCTTC	CASSQDLGLTTSEQFF
NA	NA	TRBJ1-3	TRBV5-1	14	TGCGCCAGCAGCTTCGGGGAAACTGGAAACACCATATATTTT	CASSFGETGNTIYF
NA	NA	TRBJ1-3	TRBV5-1	14	TGCGCCAGCAGTCCTACACGGGAAGGAAACACCATATATTTT	CASSPTREGNTIYF
NA	TRBD1	TRBJ2-7	TRBV5-8	17	TGTGCCAGCAGCTTGGAGACAGGGGACGGTACGACCTACGAGCAGTACTTC	CASSLETGDGTTYEQYF
NA	NA	TRBJ1-6	TRBV6-1	14	TGTGCCAGCAGAAACAGGGTGGATAATTCACCCCTCCACTTT	CASRNRVDNSPLHF
NA	TRBD1	TRBJ2-1	TRBV29-1	12	TGCAGCGTTACAGGGGGCTGGAATGAGCAGTTCTTC	CSVTGGWNEQFF
few	TRBD1	TRBJ1-1	TRBV6-1	15	TGTGCCAGCAGTCGAGGAGGACAGGGGTACACTGAAGCTTTCTTT	CASSRGGQGYTEAFF
NA	TRBD1	TRBJ2-7	TRBV10-3	12	TGTGCCACGGAGGACAGGTCCTACGAGCAGTACTTC	CATEDRSYEQYF
NA	TRBD2	TRBJ2-1	TRBV6-4	15	TGTGCCAGCAGTGATATGGGAGGGGAAGGCAATGAGCAGTTCTTC	CASSDMGGEGNEQFF
NA	NA	TRBJ1-5	TRBV4-1	16	TGCGCCAGCAGCCAAGATCGCGGACAGATGAATCAGCCCCAGCATTTT	CASSQDRGQMNQPQHF
NA	TRBD1	TRBJ1-4	TRBV29-1	13	TGCAGCTCAGTGACAGGGGCGGGGGAAAAACTGTTTTTT	CSSVTGAGEKLFF
few	TRBD1	TRBJ1-2	TRBV7-9	14	TGTGCCAGCAGCTTATTACAGGGGAAAGATGGCTACACCTTC	CASSLLQGKDGYTF
NA	TRBD1	TRBJ2-3	TRBV7-7	14	TGTGCCAGCAGCCAGGGACAGCCAACAGATACGCAGTATTTT	CASSQGQPTDTQYF
few	NA	TRBJ1-5	TRBV7-2	14	TGTGCCAGCAGCCCTGACAGGCGCAATCAGCCCCAGCATTTT	CASSPDRRNQPQHF
NA	NA	TRBJ2-6	TRBV2	16	TGTGCCAGCAGTGCACAGTCAGGGGTTGGGGCCAACGTCCTGACTTTC	CASSAQSGVGANVLTF
once	TRBD2	TRBJ2-2	TRBV6-5	15	TGTGCCACCCATAGCGGGGGGGCCCTCAACGGGGAGCTGTTTTTT	CATHSGGALNGELFF
NA	NA	TRBJ1-5	TRBV27	14	TGTGCCAGCAGTGGGGTGGGGGGAGGTCAGCCCCAGCATTTT	CASSGVGGGQPQHF
NA	NA	TRBJ2-5	TRBV11-1	13	TGTGCCAGCAGCTGGACAGCCTGGGAGACCCAGTACTTC	CASSWTAWETQYF
NA	NA	TRBJ1-1	TRBV21-1	15	TGTGCCAGCAGTTATACCGCCGGGAAGAACACTGAAGCTTTCTTT	CASSYTAGKNTEAFF
NA	NA	TRBJ2-1	TRBV11-2	17	TGTGCCAGCAGCTTAGTGGGTAGCCAGAGCTCCTACAATGAGCAGTTCTTC	CASSLVGSQSSYNEQFF
NA	NA	TRBJ1-2	TRBV19	16	TGTGCCAGTAGGGGAGGGCCGGCCGACGCTAATTATGGCTACACCTTC	CASRGGPADANYGYTF
NA	TRBD1	TRBJ1-5	TRBV25-1	13	TGTGCCAGCAGGGGACAGAGCAATCAGCCCCAGCATTTT	CASRGQSNQPQHF
once	NA	TRBJ1-1	TRBV11-1	15	TGTGCCAGCAGCTACTCGGGTACCGATAATACTGAAGCTTTCTTT	CASSYSGTDNTEAFF
NA	TRBD2	TRBJ2-5	TRBV5-1	17	TGCGCCAGCAGCTTGGCCGGACTAGCGGGGGCCCAAGAGACCCAGTACTTC	CASSLAGLAGAQETQYF
once	NA	TRBJ1-4	TRBV2	14	TGTGCCAGCAGTGCAGACACTGGTAATGAAAAACTGTTTTTT	CASSADTGNEKLFF
NA	TRBD2	TRBJ2-1	TRBV11-1	16	TGTGCCAGCAGCTTAGTATGGGGGGGCTCCTACAATGAGCAGTTCTTC	CASSLVWGGSYNEQFF
NA	NA	TRBJ2-1	TRBV18	17	TGTGCCAGCTCACCAAGTCAGGGGCAACTCTCCTACAATGAGCAGTTCTTC	CASSPSQGQLSYNEQFF
NA	NA	TRBJ1-5	TRBV2	13	TGTGCCGCATCGGTACAGGGTGATCAGCCCCAGCATTTT	CAASVQGDQPQHF
few	TRBD1	TRBJ2-1	TRBV29-1	16	TGCAGCGTTGAGTCAGGGGGCGACTTCTCCTACAATGAGCAGTTCTTC	CSVESGGDFSYNEQFF
NA	NA	TRBJ2-7	TRBV5-1	15	TGCGCCAGCCAGAATGGAGACCGAGGCTCCTACGAGCAGTACTTC	CASQNGDRGSYEQYF
NA	TRBD1	TRBJ1-5	TRBV12-5	16	TGTGCTAGTGGTTTGTTCGGAGGACAGGGCAACCAGCCCCAGCATTTT	CASGLFGGQGNQPQHF
NA	NA	TRBJ1-6	TRBV14	15	TGTGCCAGCAGCCATCGCGGGGGATACAATTCACCCCTCCACTTT	CASSHRGGYNSPLHF
NA	TRBD1	TRBJ1-5	TRBV6-5	13	TGTGCCAGCAGAGGACAGGGTAATCAGCCCCAGCATTTT	CASRGQGNQPQHF
NA	TRBD2	TRBJ2-3	TRBV7-2	15	TGTGCCAGCAGCTTCACTAGCGGCCACACAGATACGCAGTATTTT	CASSFTSGHTDTQYF
NA	NA	TRBJ2-7	TRBV7-2	14	TGTGCCAGCAGCGCTAATAGCGGTGCCTACGAGCAGTACTTC	CASSANSGAYEQYF
NA	NA	TRBJ2-3	TRBV7-2	12	TGTGCCAGCACCTCTCCCACAGATACGCAGTATTTT	CASTSPTDTQYF
NA	NA	TRBJ1-2	TRBV7-9	15	TGTGCCAGCAGCCTCGAGATCCGCGGCCGTGAGGGCTACACCTTC	CASSLEIRGREGYTF
once	NA	TRBJ1-2	TRBV4-3	17	TGCGCCAGCAGCCAAGATGGTGGGAGGGGCGGCGGCTATGGCTACACCTTC	CASSQDGGRGGGYGYTF
NA	TRBD1	TRBJ2-2	TRBV2	14	TGTGCCAGCAGGACAGGGACAGTCACCGGGGAGCTGTTTTTT	CASRTGTVTGELFF
NA	NA	TRBJ2-3	TRBV9	14	TGTGCCAGCAGCGTCCTAGGCTCCACAGATACGCAGTATTTT	CASSVLGSTDTQYF
NA	TRBD1	TRBJ2-7	TRBV4-3	14	TGCGCCAGCAGCCAAGCTACGACAGGGTACGAGCAGTACTTC	CASSQATTGYEQYF
NA	NA	TRBJ1-1	TRBV5-1	13	TGCGCCAGCAGCCCCGGACAGTTAACTGAAGCTTTCTTT	CASSPGQLTEAFF
NA	NA	TRBJ1-5	TRBV5-6	16	TGTGCCAGCAGCTCCGGCACTCGGGGTAGCAATCAGCCCCAGCATTTT	CASSSGTRGSNQPQHF
NA	NA	TRBJ1-1	TRBV7-8	17	TGTGCCAGCAGCTTAGCGGACGGAAAGGGGATGAACACTGAAGCTTTCTTT	CASSLADGKGMNTEAFF
once	NA	TRBJ2-5	TRBV6-6	13	TGTGCCAGCAGTTCGCGCGGTGGAGAGACCCAGTACTTC	CASSSRGGETQYF
NA	TRBD2	TRBJ2-5	TRBV7-2	17	TGTGCCAGCAGCTTATACCAGCGGGGGGCCGGGGGAGAGACCCAGTACTTC	CASSLYQRGAGGETQYF
few	NA	TRBJ1-2	TRBV13	14	TGTGCCAGCAGCTTAGGGGGAGCGGCCTATGGCTACACCTTC	CASSLGGAAYGYTF
NA	TRBD2	TRBJ2-5	TRBV5-5	17	TGTGCCAGCAGCTTGTTAACTAGCGGGGTCTCCTGGGAGACCCAGTACTTC	CASSLLTSGVSWETQYF